A single T cell receptor (beta chain) is shown here with its context. The antigen is undetermined. It was into CD45RA+ naive and CD45RA-negative memory subsets that the CD4+ cells were split. Some clones are missing from TCRdb's copy, which holds only in-frame ones; the method was immunoSEQ multiplex PCR. Counted here are fewer than 400,000 clones, about 74% occurring once; the ten biggest clones make up about a tenth. The sample belongs to a study of shared clonotypes between healthy human individuals. Findings and caveats of the study: Investigators collected only blood, and repertoires in tissues likely differ.

The CDR3 extends over 13 amino acids. Trimming left V 4 bases short and J 8 bases short, with 14 bases between. The germline gives CDR1 SGHNT, CDR2 YYREEE (reference sequence). This clonotype was sampled from a man younger than 45 in good health. J is TRBJ2-3 and V is TRBV5-4, with D unresolved. Sequences were obtained from memory CD4+ T cells sorted from blood. Subset specified: CD45RA-negative fraction. CDR3 residues: CASSGGDVGTQYF. DNA for the CDR3: TGTGCCAGCAGCGGCGGAGATGTCGGTACGCAGTATTTT.